The present T cell receptor beta chain was sequenced within a study of blood T cell repertoires in COVID-19. Background on the study: Samples came from the United States, Italy and Spain, spanning acute and convalescent COVID-19.

Here immunoSEQ multiplex PCR was the method, and the copy in TCRdb shows in-frame clones only, minus some. The repertoire has about 200,000 clones, around 86% of them found once; the top ten carry 10%. The Seattle site enrolled patients during active infection and followed them longitudinally. Material: peripheral blood. The origin of this receptor is a woman in her forties or fifties with COVID-19, enrolled during active disease.

CDR3 sequence (DNA): TGTGCCACCAGTGTAGGTAGCGGGGGGACAGATACGCAGTATTTT. Translated: CATSVGSGGTDTQYF. This sequence joins TRBV24-1 and TRBJ2-3; TRBD2 matches 10 bases. V shed 5 bases and J 3 bases; nucleotides not matched to a gene: 4. Germline loops: CDR1 KGHDR, CDR2 SFDVKD. The CDR3 is 15 residues long.